This entry lists 18 T cell receptor beta chains sequenced from one sample in a study of cytomegalovirus exposure and HLA in healthy donors. This PCR relied on a set of 60 Vbeta primers and 13 Jbeta primers. Here immunoSEQ multiplex PCR was the method, and the copy in TCRdb shows in-frame clones only, minus some. Of roughly 120,000 clones in the sample, 73% were seen once. The sequenced sample consisted of PBMCs. The origin of the receptors is a woman in her thirties in good health and CMV-seronegative.

This clone was counted only a few times. The chain joins TRBV30 to TRBJ2-7, with D perhaps TRBD1 (5 bases). V shed 4 bases and J shed 2 bases, with 15 bases lying between them. The CDR3 is 14 residues long. Germline CDR1 and CDR2: GTSNPN and SVGIG (reference sequence). The CDR3 here is CAWTSGQGPYEQYF. CDR3 in DNA: TGTGCCTGGACCTCTGGGCAGGGCCCCTACGAGCAGTACTTC. Complete variable domain (other parts from reference TRBV30 and TRBJ2-7): SQTIHQWPATLVQPVGSPLSLECTVEGTSNPNLYWYRQAAGRGLQLLFYSVGIGQISSEVPQNLSASRPQDRQFILSSKKLLLSDSGFYLCAWTSGQGPYEQYFGPGTRLTVT.

The chain has TRBV4-1 and TRBJ1-2; 7 bases are shared with TRBD1. V shed 0 bases and J 5 bases; nucleotides not matched to a gene: 6. Germline V gene data show CDR1 as MGHRA and CDR2 as YSYEKL. This CDR3 contains 15 residues. CDR3 coding DNA: TGCGCCAGCAGCCAAGAGGGGACAGTTTTTTATGGCTACACCTTC. Translation: CASSQEGTVFYGYTF.

CDR3 DNA: TGTGCCATCAGTGGGAGGACAGGCTATGGCTACACCTTC. Its translation is CAISGRTGYGYTF. The chain employs TRBV10-3 and TRBJ1-2; TRBD1 matches 7 bases. The trim removed 4 bases at V and 4 bases at J, leaving 3 bases unmatched. The germline gives CDR1 ENHRY, CDR2 SYGVKD. CDR3 length: 13 residues.

This clone appeared once. The J gene is TRBJ2-3, the V gene TRBV5-1; the match to TRBD1 covers 10 bases. Germline loops: CDR1 SGHRS, CDR2 YFSETQ. Trimming cost V 6 bases and J 3 bases; bases outside gene matches: 10. The CDR3 is made up of 16 amino acids. CDR3 coding DNA: TGCGCCAGCACGGCGGGGGACAGGGGTTTTACAGATACGCAGTATTTT. Amino acids: CASTAGDRGFTDTQYF.

The chain joins TRBV5-1 to TRBJ1-2; 10 nucleotides line up with TRBD1. V lost 4 bases, J lost 8 bases, and 5 bases stayed unmatched. This CDR3 spans 13 amino acids. CDR1 and CDR2 from the germline V gene are SGHRS and YFSETQ. The CDR3 region is CASSLGQGLGYTF. For the CDR3, the DNA is TGCGCCAGCAGCCTGGGACAGGGGTTGGGCTACACCTTC. The variable domain in full, with the rest retrieved from reference TRBV5-1 and TRBJ1-2, is KAGVTQTPRYLIKTRGQQVTLSCSPISGHRSVSWYQQTPGQGLQFLFEYFSETQRNKGNFPGRFSGRQFSNSRSEMNVSTLELGDSALYLCASSLGQGLGYTFGSGTRLTVV.

With regard to this clone: The junction and the germline gene differ at one end; a read error may be behind it. The gene calls are TRBV19 and TRBJ2-6, with 10 bases lining up with TRBD2. This CDR3 is 16 amino acids long. Germline V lookup: CDR1 LNHDA, CDR2 SQIVND (reference sequence). The CDR3 DNA follows: TGTGCCAGTACTATAGCGGGAGGTGCTGGGGCCAACGTCCTGACTTTC. It specifies CASTIAGGAGANVLTF. The whole variable domain, remainder taken from reference TRBV19 and TRBJ2-6, is DGGITQSPKYLFRKEGQNVTLSCEQNLNHDAMYWYRQDPGQGLRLIYYSQIVNDFQKGDIAEGYSVSREKKESFPLTVTSAQKNPTAFYLCASTIAGGAGANVLTFGAGSRLTVL.

This chain uses TRBV18 with TRBJ1-5; the D gene is possibly TRBD1 (6 bases). Germline lookup yields CDR1 KGHSH and CDR2 LQKENI. The CDR3 covers 17 residues. The V end was cut by 5 bases, the J end by 0 bases, with 17 bases between. This CDR3 reads CASSSDRLFYSNQPQHF. In nucleotides, the CDR3 is TGTGCCAGCTCATCGGACAGATTATTCTATAGCAATCAGCCCCAGCATTTT.

For this clone: Other DNA sequences in the sample encode the same CDR3. The chain links TRBV30 to TRBJ1-1, with D perhaps matching TRBD1 (6 bases). The germline V and J ends were trimmed by 0 bases and 4 bases, with 9 bases remaining between them. This CDR3 is built from 13 residues. Germline CDR1 is GTSNPN and CDR2 is SVGIG (reference sequence). CDR3 in DNA: TGTGCCTGGAGTGTAGGGGGGGGCACTGAAGCTTTCTTT. This codes for CAWSVGGGTEAFF.

This clone was observed a handful of times. The chain couples TRBV15 to TRBJ1-2, with 9 bases lining up with TRBD1. Germline V gene data show CDR1 as LNHNV and CDR2 as YYDKDF (reference sequence). CDR3 length: 14 amino acids. With 4 bases clipped from V and 13 bases from J, the junction kept 13 bases outside the gene matches. The chain's CDR3 is CATSNTPLVQGATF. The CDR3 DNA sequence: TGTGCCACCAGCAACACACCCCTTGTACAGGGGGCCACCTTC.

With respect to this clone: It is unclear where the CDR3 begins or ends on the DNA, so no DNA is shown, and the CDR3 is as TCRdb lists it. The chain carries TRBV2 and TRBJ2-7; the tabulated D call, TRBD1, remains unverified against the DNA. Ends included, the CDR3 has 15 residues. Per germline, CDR1 SNHLY and CDR2 FYNNEI. CDR3 amino acids: CASSFGQGGTYEQYF.

This chain uses TRBV9 with TRBJ1-5, with D unresolved. Germline CDR1 and CDR2: SGDLS and YYNGEE. The CDR3 totals 13 residues. Trimming cost V 0 bases and J 4 bases, with 5 bases left between them. The CDR3 DNA reads as TGTGCCAGCAGCGTAGATACTAATCAGCCCCAGCATTTT. Its protein product is CASSVDTNQPQHF.

The CDR3 bases are TGTGCCAGCAGCCTCTTCGGACAGGGAGACGGTACAGATACGCAGTATTTT. Translating gives CASSLFGQGDGTDTQYF. The chain carries TRBV11-3 and TRBJ2-3, with 8 nucleotides matching TRBD1. Germline lookup yields CDR1 SGHNT and CDR2 YENEEA. The CDR3 totals 17 residues. J gave up 3 bases and V 5 bases, and 13 bases lay outside the gene matches.

V usage is TRBV4-2 and J usage is TRBJ1-1, with 8 bases identical to TRBD1. Per germline, CDR1 LGHNA and CDR2 YNFKEQ. With V trimmed by 3 bases and J by 0 bases, 6 bases remained unmatched. The CDR3 length is 16 residues. DNA of the CDR3: TGTGCCAGCAGCCAGTTCGGGACAGGCCTGAACACTGAAGCTTTCTTT. Its translation: CASSQFGTGLNTEAFF.

This clone was seen only once. The rearrangement joins TRBV21-1 to TRBJ2-1; the listed D gene, TRBD1, was not tested against the DNA. TRBV21-1 is listed as a pseudogene. CDR3 length: 15 amino acids. CDR3: CASSKPGQGADEQFF. The CDR3 DNA follows: TGTGCCAGCAGCAAACCGGGACAGGGGGCCGATGAGCAGTTCTTC.

J is TRBJ2-2 and V is TRBV1; the D call TRBD1 from the table was never checked on the DNA. TRBV1 is marked as a pseudogene. CDR3 length: 17 amino acids. The CDR3: CTSSQGHHRGEAGELFF. Here the CDR3 DNA reads TGCACCAGCAGCCAAGGGCATCACAGGGGTGAGGCCGGGGAGCTGTTTTTT.

CDR3 nucleotide sequence: TGTGCCAGCAGCCAAGATGTCATGTTCGGGGAGCTGTTTTTT. Amino acid sequence: CASSQDVMFGELFF. The chain combines TRBV14 with TRBJ2-2; no clear D. V dropped 0 bases and J dropped 7 bases, with 9 bases sitting between them. Germline CDR1 SGHDN, CDR2 FVKESK. The CDR3 runs 14 residues. The complete variable domain, with remaining parts taken from reference TRBV14 and TRBJ2-2, reads EAGVTQFPSHSVIEKGQTVTLRCDPISGHDNLYWYRRVMGKEIKFLLHFVKESKQDESGMPNNRFLAERTGGTYSTLKVQPAELEDSGVYFCASSQDVMFGELFFGEGSRLTVL.

This rearrangement joins TRBV6-4 to TRBJ2-1, with D tentatively TRBD2 (5 bases). CDR3 length: 13 residues. Germline-derived CDR1 and CDR2 are MRHNA and SNTAGT. Trimming pared 0 bases from V and 13 bases from J, leaving 13 bases between. CDR3 DNA: TGTGCCAGCAGTGACTCGATCGAGGGTAAACAGTTCTTC. It specifies CASSDSIEGKQFF.

The chain recombines TRBV5-6 with TRBJ1-4; D may be TRBD1 (6 bases). Trimming removed 4 bases at V and 0 bases at J, with 16 bases between. The CDR3 consists of 17 residues. In germline, CDR1 is SGHDT, CDR2 YYEEEE. CDR3 nucleotides: TGTGCCAGCAGCCGAAACGACAGGTTAGCAACTAATGAAAAACTGTTTTTT. Protein product: CASSRNDRLATNEKLFF.